This T cell receptor (beta chain) was found in a study of blood T cell repertoires in COVID-19. Across the whole study: Sites across the United States, Italy and Spain contributed samples from acute and convalescent COVID-19.

Original methodology: Amplification from reference gene primers served as the basis for estimated nucleated cell counts. TCRdb's table, derived via immunoSEQ multiplex PCR, lists solely in-frame clones and lacks some. Clone size and V and J calls were adopted from that table, with D and trimming inferred from the DNA. In the table there are over 250,000 clones, just under 90% of which are singletons. Deletions cut 7 bases from V and 8 bases from J, with 21 bases between. CDR3 length: 15 amino acids. Germline V gene lookup returns CDR1 MDHEN and CDR2 SYDVKM. Cohorts were determined from participant-reported clinical history.

This rearrangement joins TRBV28 to TRBJ2-1; possibly TRBD2 for D (7 bases). The sample was PBMCs or T cells enriched from blood (not recorded which). The origin of this receptor is a woman aged 55 to 70 who had recovered from COVID-19. CDR3 region: CASTLRGGGSDEQFF. Here the CDR3 DNA reads TGTGCCAGCACTCTAAGAGGGGGGGGTTCGGATGAGCAGTTCTTC.